What follows describes a single T cell receptor (beta chain). Its target is not known. This entry comes from a study of cytomegalovirus exposure and HLA in healthy donors. Study-level results: For cytomegalovirus status, the classifier reportedly gave diagnoses with high specificity and sensitivity. In vitro confirmation showed a few CMV-associated chains to be CMV antigen specific.

Sequencing used immunoSEQ multiplex PCR; TCRdb keeps in-frame clones, though not all of them. This table has under 300,000 clones, around 87% appearing once. An approximately 130-subject validation cohort, separate from the roughly 670-subject first cohort, supplied the donors. The source material was PBMCs. The TCR originated in a woman aged 30 to 39 in good health and CMV-seropositive.

Written as DNA, the CDR3 is TGTGCCAGCAGTGAGAGGCCAGGGGGATACAATCAGCCCCAGCATTTT. Translating it yields CASSERPGGYNQPQHF. The chain recombines TRBV2 with TRBJ1-5; TRBD1 matches at 7 bases. This CDR3 contains 16 residues. V trimming: 3 bases; J trimming: 3 bases; junction bases outside the gene matches: 8. Germline assignment: CDR1 SNHLY and CDR2 FYNNEI.